Presented here are 17 T cell receptor beta chains from one specimen sequenced in a study of T cell responses to AZD1222 COVID-19 vaccine (dated by TCRdb to the early 2020s). Libraries were made using the immunoSEQ multiplex PCR assay. TCRdb's version of the immuneACCESS table is confined to in-frame rearrangements and falls short of the full clone set. An unresolved V gene accounts for under half of the shortfall where checked; the remainder is of unknown origin. The sample data list around 150,000 clones, and around nine tenths of these were observed just once. The ten largest clones add up to more than 5.5% of the sample. Taken with the paper, the label for time point translates to: baseline before first vaccination. This sample comprised peripheral blood, obtained on day 0 of AZD1222 vaccination. These TCRs come from an adult in good health.

The J gene is TRBJ2-7, the V gene TRBV29-1, with D perhaps TRBD2 (6 bases). Germline V CDR1 and CDR2: SQVTM, ANQGSEA. Trimming cost V 3 bases and J 0 bases, with 9 bases left between them. CDR3 size: 13 residues. CDR3 in amino acids: CSVDSGRSYEQYF. In DNA, the CDR3 is TGCAGCGTTGACAGCGGGCGCTCCTACGAGCAGTACTTC.

This chain links TRBV4-2 with TRBJ1-6; D not certain. CDR1 is LGHNA and CDR2 is YNFKEQ in the germline V gene. Trimming took 1 base from V and 6 from J, leaving 13 bases between them. CDR3 length: 16 amino acids. The CDR3 DNA reads TGTGCCAGCAGCCAAGTGCGTGCGAACGTTAATTCACCCCTCCACTTT. This sequence encodes CASSQVRANVNSPLHF.

The CDR3 region has the DNA TGTGCCAGCAGCCCCGGACAGGTGGTAGAAGGGGAGCTGTTTTTT. Translating it yields CASSPGQVVEGELFF. The chain links TRBV11-1 to TRBJ2-2; 7 positions agree with TRBD1. CDR1 and CDR2 from the germline V gene are SGHAT and FQDESV (reference sequence). Trimming took 5 bases from V and 8 from J; bases not matched to a gene: 11. The CDR3 spans 15 residues.

The CDR3 region is CASSPRTGRTGELFF. The CDR3 DNA is TGTGCCAGCAGTCCGCGGACAGGGAGGACCGGGGAGCTGTTTTTT. This rearrangement joins TRBV27 to TRBJ2-2, with 8 bases identical to TRBD1. J lost 5 bases, V lost 5 bases, and 7 bases had no gene match. The CDR3 covers 15 residues. Germline values: CDR1 MNHEY, CDR2 SMNVEV (reference sequence).

The count of this clone is one. V and J are TRBV28 and TRBJ2-7; TRBD1 matches at 12 bases. The germline gives CDR1 MDHEN, CDR2 SYDVKM. This CDR3 comprises 15 residues. V shed 6 bases, J shed 6 bases, and the junction held 9 bases outside the gene matches. CDR3 amino acids: CASREPGQGAAEQYF. CDR3 nucleotides: TGTGCCAGCAGGGAACCGGGACAGGGGGCGGCCGAGCAGTACTTC.

This chain links TRBV18 with TRBJ1-1, with a possible D match to TRBD1 (5 bases). The germline CDR1 and CDR2 sequences are KGHSH and LQKENI. Trimming took off 3 bases at V and 3 bases at J, with 11 bases between the two ends. This CDR3 is built from 14 residues. CDR3 protein: CASSPLGGDTEAFF. The CDR3 DNA follows: TGTGCCAGCTCACCCCTCGGGGGTGACACTGAAGCTTTCTTT.

The chain uses TRBV19 and TRBJ1-1; D is ambiguous. V was trimmed by 5 bases and J by 0 bases, leaving 7 bases between them. The CDR3 covers 13 residues. CDR1 is LNHDA and CDR2 is SQIVND in the germline V gene (reference sequence). CDR3 sequence (DNA): TGTGCCAGTAGTGGGAGGTTGAACACTGAAGCTTTCTTT. Its protein is CASSGRLNTEAFF.

About this clone itself: The sample holds other DNA sequences that translate to the same CDR3. The V and J genes are TRBV28 and TRBJ1-2; 7 bases line up with TRBD1. The CDR3 contains 14 residues. Germline V CDR1 and CDR2: MDHEN, SYDVKM. V lost 6 bases to trimming and J lost 3 bases; unmatched junction nucleotides: 7. CDR3 coding DNA: TGTGCCAGCAGCCCCGGACAGGTATACTATGGCTACACCTTC. The encoded protein is CASSPGQVYYGYTF.

This clone was observed once. The chain joins TRBV19 to TRBJ1-3; D gene ambiguous. V was pared by 6 bases and J by 4 bases, with 16 bases between. The CDR3 has 15 residues. The germline CDR1 and CDR2 sequences are LNHDA and SQIVND (reference sequence). CDR3 in amino acids: CASSHVLRPGNTIYF. CDR3 DNA sequence: TGTGCCAGTAGCCATGTCCTTCGCCCCGGAAACACCATATATTTT.

The gene calls are TRBV4-1 and TRBJ2-7; 10 bases match TRBD1. The CDR3 contains 15 residues. V trimming: 3 bases; J trimming: 4 bases; junction bases outside the gene matches: 6. The germline gives CDR1 MGHRA, CDR2 YSYEKL. CDR3 sequence: CASSQGTGVGYEQYF. CDR3 sequence (DNA): TGCGCCAGCAGCCAGGGGACAGGGGTTGGGTACGAGCAGTACTTC.

The rearrangement uses TRBV28 and TRBJ1-5; maybe TRBD1 (5 bases). Trimming pared 3 bases from V and 6 bases from J, leaving 15 bases between. The CDR3 extends over 15 amino acids. In germline, CDR1 is MDHEN, CDR2 SYDVKM. The CDR3 sequence: CASSLGRALGQPQHF. The CDR3 DNA reads TGTGCCAGCAGTTTGGGCAGGGCTCTCGGTCAGCCCCAGCATTTT.

The rearrangement uses TRBV5-4 and TRBJ2-7; TRBD1 or TRBD2 may be the D gene (5 bases each). CDR1 SGHNT and CDR2 YYREEE come from the germline V gene (reference sequence). V shed 0 bases and J shed 0 bases, with 16 bases lying between them. The CDR3 is 17 amino acids. Written as DNA, the CDR3 is TGTGCCAGCAGCTTGGAACCCCCCCGGGGACGCTCCTACGAGCAGTACTTC. It codes for CASSLEPPRGRSYEQYF.

The chain has TRBV7-2 and TRBJ2-7, with 10 positions matching TRBD2. CDR3 length: 15 amino acids. V dropped 3 bases and J dropped 6; count of bases not matched to a gene: 8. Germline lookup yields CDR1 SGHTA and CDR2 FQGNSA. The CDR3 DNA sequence: TGTGCCAGCAGCTTGGAGTTAGCGGGGGGTGGCGAGCAGTACTTC. Translation: CASSLELAGGGEQYF. Complete variable domain (other parts from reference TRBV7-2 and TRBJ2-7): GAGVSQSPSNKVTEKGKDVELRCDPISGHTALYWYRQSLGQGLEFLIYFQGNSAPDKSGLPSDRFSAERTGGSVSTLTIQRTQQEDSAVYLCASSLELAGGGEQYFGPGTRLTVT.

The chain has TRBV28 and TRBJ2-7; 12 nucleotides match TRBD2. Germline V gene data show CDR1 as MDHEN and CDR2 as SYDVKM. The CDR3 is 15 amino acids. V trimming: 2 bases; J trimming: 2 bases; junction bases outside the gene matches: 1. CDR3 DNA sequence: TGTGCCAGCAGTTTACGGACTAGCGGGGCCTACGAGCAGTACTTC. This sequence encodes CASSLRTSGAYEQYF.

This clone was detected only once. One end of the junction does not line up with germline, which may come from a read error. The chain recombines TRBV5-4 with TRBJ2-7, with D perhaps TRBD1 (5 bases). This CDR3 contains 14 residues. The germline gives CDR1 SGHNT, CDR2 YYREEE (reference sequence). CDR3 loop: CASSLKDTSHEQYF. CDR3 DNA sequence: TGTGCCAGCAGCTTGAAGGACACCTCCCACGAGCAGTACTTC.

The chain carries TRBV6-5 and TRBJ1-3; D remains ambiguous. In germline, CDR1 is MNHEY, CDR2 SVGAGI. The CDR3 runs to 11 residues. Trimming removed 6 bases at V and 8 bases at J, with 8 bases between. The CDR3 DNA follows: TGTGCCAGCAGGAACGGGGACACCATATATTTT. Its translation is CASRNGDTIYF.

CDR3 in amino acids: CASSHLGTDKGGYTF. CDR3 DNA sequence: TGTGCCAGCAGCCACCTCGGGACGGATAAGGGTGGCTACACCTTC. The chain combines TRBV3-1 (or the pseudogene TRBV3-2) with TRBJ1-2; D possibly corresponds to TRBD1 (5 bases). V was pared by 3 bases and J by 7 bases, with 18 bases between. CDR3 length equals 15 residues. In germline, CDR1 is LGHDT, CDR2 YNNKEL (reference sequence).